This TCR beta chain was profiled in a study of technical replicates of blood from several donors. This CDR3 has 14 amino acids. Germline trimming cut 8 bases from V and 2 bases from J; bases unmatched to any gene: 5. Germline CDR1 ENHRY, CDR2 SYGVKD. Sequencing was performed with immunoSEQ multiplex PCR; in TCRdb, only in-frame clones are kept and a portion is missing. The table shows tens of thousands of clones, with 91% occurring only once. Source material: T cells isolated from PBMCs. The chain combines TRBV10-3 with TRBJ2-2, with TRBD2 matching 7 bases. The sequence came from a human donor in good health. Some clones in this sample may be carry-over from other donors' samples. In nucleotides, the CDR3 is TGTGCCATCCGGGGAGGGGTAAACACCGGGGAGCTGTTTTTT. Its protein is CAIRGGVNTGELFF.